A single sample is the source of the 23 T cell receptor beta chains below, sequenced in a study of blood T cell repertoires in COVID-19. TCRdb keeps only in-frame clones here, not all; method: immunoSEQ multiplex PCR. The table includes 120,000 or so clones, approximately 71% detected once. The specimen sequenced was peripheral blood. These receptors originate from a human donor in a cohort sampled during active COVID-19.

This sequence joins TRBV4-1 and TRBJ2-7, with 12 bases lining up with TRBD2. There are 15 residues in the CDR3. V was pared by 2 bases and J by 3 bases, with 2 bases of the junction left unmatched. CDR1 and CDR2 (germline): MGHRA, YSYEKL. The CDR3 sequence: CASSQRTSGDYEQYF. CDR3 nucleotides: TGCGCCAGCAGCCAACGGACTAGCGGGGACTACGAGCAGTACTTC.

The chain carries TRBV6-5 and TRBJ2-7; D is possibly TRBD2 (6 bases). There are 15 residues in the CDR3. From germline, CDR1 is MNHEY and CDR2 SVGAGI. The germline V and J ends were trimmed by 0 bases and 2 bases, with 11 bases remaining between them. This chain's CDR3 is CASSYSWDSTYEQYF. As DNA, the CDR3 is TGTGCCAGCAGTTACTCTTGGGACTCTACCTACGAGCAGTACTTC.

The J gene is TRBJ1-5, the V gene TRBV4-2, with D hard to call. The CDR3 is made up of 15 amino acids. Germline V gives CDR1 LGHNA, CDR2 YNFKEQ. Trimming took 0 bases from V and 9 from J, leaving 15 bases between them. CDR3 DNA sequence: TGTGCCAGCAGCCAAGAAAGAGGTGAGCAGTGGCCCCAGCATTTT. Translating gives CASSQERGEQWPQHF.

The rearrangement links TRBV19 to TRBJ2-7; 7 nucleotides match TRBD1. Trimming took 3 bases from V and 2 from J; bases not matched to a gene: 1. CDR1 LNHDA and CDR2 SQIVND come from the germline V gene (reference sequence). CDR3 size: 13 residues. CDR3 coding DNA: TGTGCCAGTAGTATGCAGGGGGCCTACGAGCAGTACTTC. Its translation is CASSMQGAYEQYF.

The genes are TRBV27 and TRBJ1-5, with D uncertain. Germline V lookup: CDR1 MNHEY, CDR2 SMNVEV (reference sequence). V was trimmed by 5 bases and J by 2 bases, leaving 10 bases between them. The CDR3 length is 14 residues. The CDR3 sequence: CASSPGRGNQPQHF. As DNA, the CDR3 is TGTGCCAGCAGTCCTGGTCGGGGCAATCAGCCCCAGCATTTT.

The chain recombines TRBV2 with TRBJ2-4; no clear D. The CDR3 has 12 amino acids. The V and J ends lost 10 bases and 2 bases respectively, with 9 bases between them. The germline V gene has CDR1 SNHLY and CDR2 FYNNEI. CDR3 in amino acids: CATIGTKNIQYF. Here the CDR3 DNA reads TGTGCCACCATTGGCACCAAAAACATTCAGTACTTC.

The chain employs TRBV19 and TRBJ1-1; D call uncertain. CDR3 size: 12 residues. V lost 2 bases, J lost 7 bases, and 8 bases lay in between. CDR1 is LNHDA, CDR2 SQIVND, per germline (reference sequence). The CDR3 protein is CASSILPGEAFF. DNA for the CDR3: TGTGCCAGTAGTATACTACCAGGTGAAGCTTTCTTT.

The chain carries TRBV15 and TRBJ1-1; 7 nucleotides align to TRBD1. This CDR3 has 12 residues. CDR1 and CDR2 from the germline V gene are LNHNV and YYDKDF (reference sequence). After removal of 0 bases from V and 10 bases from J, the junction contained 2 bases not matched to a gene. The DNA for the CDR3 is TGTGCCACCAGCAGAGATAGGGGGCGAGCTTTCTTT. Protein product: CATSRDRGRAFF. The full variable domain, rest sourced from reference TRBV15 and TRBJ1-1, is DAMVIQNPRYQVTQFGKPVTLSCSQTLNHNVMYWYQQKSSQAPKLLFHYYDKDFNNEADTPDNFQSRRPNTSFCFLDIRSPGLGDTAMYLCATSRDRGRAFFGQGTRLTVV.

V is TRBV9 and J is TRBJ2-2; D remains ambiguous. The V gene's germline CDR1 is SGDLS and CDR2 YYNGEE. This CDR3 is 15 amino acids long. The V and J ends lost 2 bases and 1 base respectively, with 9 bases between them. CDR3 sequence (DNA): TGTGCCAGCAGCGTCCAAGCAGGGAACACCGGGGAGCTGTTTTTT. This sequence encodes CASSVQAGNTGELFF.

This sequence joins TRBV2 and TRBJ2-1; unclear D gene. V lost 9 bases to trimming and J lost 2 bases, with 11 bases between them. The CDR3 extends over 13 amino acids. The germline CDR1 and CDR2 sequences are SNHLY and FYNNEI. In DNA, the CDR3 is TGTGCCAGTCTGGCGGAGCCCTACAATGAGCAGTTCTTC. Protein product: CASLAEPYNEQFF.

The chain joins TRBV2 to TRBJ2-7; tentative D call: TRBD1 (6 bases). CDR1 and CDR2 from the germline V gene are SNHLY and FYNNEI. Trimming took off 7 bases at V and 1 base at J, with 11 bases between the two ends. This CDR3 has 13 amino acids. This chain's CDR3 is CASTGVGSYEQYF. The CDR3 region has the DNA TGTGCCAGCACAGGGGTAGGGTCCTACGAGCAGTACTTC. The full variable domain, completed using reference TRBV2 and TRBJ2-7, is EPEVTQTPSHQVTQMGQEVILRCVPISNHLYFYWYRQILGQKVEFLVSFYNNEISEKSEIFDDQFSVERPDGSNFTLKIRSTKLEDSAMYFCASTGVGSYEQYFGPGTRLTVT.

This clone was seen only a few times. The CDR3 loop is CASSLAQGIYEQYF. The CDR3 region has the DNA TGTGCCAGCAGCTTAGCCCAGGGGATCTACGAGCAGTACTTC. V gene TRBV7-2 combines with J gene TRBJ2-7, with a tentative D call TRBD1 (6 bases). CDR1 and CDR2 from the germline V gene are SGHTA and FQGNSA. The CDR3 covers 14 residues. The V end was cut by 0 bases, the J end by 3 bases, with 9 bases between.

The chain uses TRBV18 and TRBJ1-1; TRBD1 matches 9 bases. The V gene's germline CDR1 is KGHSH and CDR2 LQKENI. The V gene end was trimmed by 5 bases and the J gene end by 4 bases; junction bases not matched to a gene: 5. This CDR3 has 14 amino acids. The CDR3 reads CASSADRGGTEAFF. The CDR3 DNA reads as TGTGCCAGCTCAGCTGACAGGGGGGGCACTGAAGCTTTCTTT.

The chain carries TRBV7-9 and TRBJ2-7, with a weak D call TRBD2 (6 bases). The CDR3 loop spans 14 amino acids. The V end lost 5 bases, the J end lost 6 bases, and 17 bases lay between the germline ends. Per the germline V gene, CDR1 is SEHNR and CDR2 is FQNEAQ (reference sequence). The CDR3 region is CASSNPPGAGEQYF. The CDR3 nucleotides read TGTGCCAGCAGCAACCCCCCGGGAGCAGGCGAGCAGTACTTC.

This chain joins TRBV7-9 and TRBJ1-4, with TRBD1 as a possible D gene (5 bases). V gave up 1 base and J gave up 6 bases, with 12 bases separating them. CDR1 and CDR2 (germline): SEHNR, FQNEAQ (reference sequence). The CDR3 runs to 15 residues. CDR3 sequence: CASSLGRAGHEKLFF. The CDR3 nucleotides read TGTGCCAGCAGCTTAGGTCGGGCAGGGCATGAAAAACTGTTTTTT.

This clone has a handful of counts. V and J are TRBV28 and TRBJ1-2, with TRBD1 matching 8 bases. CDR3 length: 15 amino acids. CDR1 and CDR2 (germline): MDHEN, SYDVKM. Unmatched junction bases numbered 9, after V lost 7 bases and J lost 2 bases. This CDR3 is CASTETGVENYGYTF. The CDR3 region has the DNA TGTGCCAGCACCGAGACAGGGGTCGAGAACTATGGCTACACCTTC.

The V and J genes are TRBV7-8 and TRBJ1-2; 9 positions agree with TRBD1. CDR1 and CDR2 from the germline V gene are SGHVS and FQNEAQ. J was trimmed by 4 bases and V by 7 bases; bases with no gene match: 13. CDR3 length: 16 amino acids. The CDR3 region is CASTPDRGPPGYGYTF. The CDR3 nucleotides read TGTGCCAGCACCCCGGACAGGGGACCGCCGGGCTATGGCTACACCTTC.

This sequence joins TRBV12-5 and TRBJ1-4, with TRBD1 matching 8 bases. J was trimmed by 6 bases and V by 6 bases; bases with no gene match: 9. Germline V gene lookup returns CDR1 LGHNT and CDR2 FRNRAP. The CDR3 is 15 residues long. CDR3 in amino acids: CASGPQGASDEKLFF. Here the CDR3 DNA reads TGTGCTAGTGGCCCGCAGGGGGCTAGTGATGAAAAACTGTTTTTT.

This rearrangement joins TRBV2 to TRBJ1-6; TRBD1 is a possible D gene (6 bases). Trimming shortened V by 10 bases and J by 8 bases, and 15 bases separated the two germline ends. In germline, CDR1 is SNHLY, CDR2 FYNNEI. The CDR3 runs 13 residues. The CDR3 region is CATGGARDSPLHF. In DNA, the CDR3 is TGTGCCACCGGGGGGGCCCGAGATTCACCCCTCCACTTT. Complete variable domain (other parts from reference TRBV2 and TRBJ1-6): EPEVTQTPSHQVTQMGQEVILRCVPISNHLYFYWYRQILGQKVEFLVSFYNNEISEKSEIFDDQFSVERPDGSNFTLKIRSTKLEDSAMYFCATGGARDSPLHFGNGTRLTVT.

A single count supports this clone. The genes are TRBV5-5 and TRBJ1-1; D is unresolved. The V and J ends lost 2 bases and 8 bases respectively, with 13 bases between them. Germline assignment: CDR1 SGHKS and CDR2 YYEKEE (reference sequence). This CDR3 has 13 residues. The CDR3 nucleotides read TGTGCCAGCAGCTTCCCCGGAGGACCCGAAGCTTTCTTT. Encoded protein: CASSFPGGPEAFF.

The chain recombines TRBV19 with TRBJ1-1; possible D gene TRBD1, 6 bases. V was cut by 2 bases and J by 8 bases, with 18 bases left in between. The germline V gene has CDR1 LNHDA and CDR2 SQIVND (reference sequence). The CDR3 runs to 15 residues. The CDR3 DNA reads TGTGCCAGTAGTATACGTCAGGGGCTCCCTTCCGAAGCTTTCTTT. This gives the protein CASSIRQGLPSEAFF.

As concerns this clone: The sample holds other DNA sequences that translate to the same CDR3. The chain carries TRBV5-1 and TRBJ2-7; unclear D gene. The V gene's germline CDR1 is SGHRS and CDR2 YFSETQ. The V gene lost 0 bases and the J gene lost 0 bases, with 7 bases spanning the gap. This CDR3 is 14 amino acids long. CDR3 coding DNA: TGCGCCAGCAGCTTGGGACGGAGCTCCTACGAGCAGTACTTC. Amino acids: CASSLGRSSYEQYF. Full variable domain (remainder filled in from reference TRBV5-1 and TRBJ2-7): KAGVTQTPRYLIKTRGQQVTLSCSPISGHRSVSWYQQTPGQGLQFLFEYFSETQRNKGNFPGRFSGRQFSNSRSEMNVSTLELGDSALYLCASSLGRSSYEQYFGPGTRLTVT.

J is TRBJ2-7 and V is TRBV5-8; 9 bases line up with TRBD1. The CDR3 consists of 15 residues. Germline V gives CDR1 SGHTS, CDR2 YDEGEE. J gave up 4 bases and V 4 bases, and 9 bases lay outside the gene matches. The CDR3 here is CASSRRDRAGYEQYF. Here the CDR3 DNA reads TGTGCCAGCAGCCGGAGGGACAGGGCAGGATACGAGCAGTACTTC.